This T cell receptor (beta chain) was retrieved from a study of shared clonotypes between healthy human individuals. Germline CDR1 GTSNPN, CDR2 SVGIG (reference sequence). There are 13 residues in the CDR3. Trimming took 1 base from V and 7 from J, leaving 11 bases between them. In the case of this clone: This sample also contains other DNA sequences that code for the same CDR3.

TCRdb's copy holds only in-frame clones and misses some; the assay was immunoSEQ multiplex PCR. The repertoire includes about 2,500,000 clones, approximately 90% of them detected once, and about 0.13% sits in the top ten. The specimen sequenced was naive CD4+ T cells sorted from blood. Indicated subset: CD45RA+ positively selected. The receptor was derived from a man in his late teens or twenties in good health. The chain joins TRBV30 to TRBJ1-5; D may be TRBD1 (5 bases). CDR3 region: CAWSEEGRQPQHF. The CDR3 nucleotides are TGTGCCTGGAGTGAGGAGGGGCGGCAGCCCCAGCATTTT. Filled out from reference TRBV30 and TRBJ1-5, the complete variable domain reads SQTIHQWPATLVQPVGSPLSLECTVEGTSNPNLYWYRQAAGRGLQLLFYSVGIGQISSEVPQNLSASRPQDRQFILSSKKLLLSDSGFYLCAWSEEGRQPQHFGDGTRLSIL.